The 21 T cell receptor beta chains given below trace back to one sample, sequenced in a study of T cells in Graves' hyperthyroidism and ophthalmopathy. Regions amplified from RNA transcripts were the TCR beta CDR3 regions. TCR CDR3 regions were first amplified by RT-PCR with HTBI primers. TCRdb used MiXCR to reprocess the multiplex PCR reads, holding one entry per CDR3 protein. Here the sample spans more than 600,000 distinct CDR3 sequences, roughly 15% being singletons. Sequenced material: blood. These receptors all come from a man younger than 35 with Graves' hyperthyroidism.

This clonotype was detected ten times or more. V usage is TRBV29-1 and J usage is TRBJ2-2; possible D gene TRBD2, 5 bases. CDR1 SQVTM and CDR2 ANQGSEA come from the germline V gene. CDR3 size: 12 residues. Trimming shortened V by 4 bases and J by 3 bases, and 6 bases separated the two germline ends. CDR3 DNA sequence: TGCAGCGTTGCGGACTACACCGGGGAGCTGTTTTTT. This gives the protein CSVADYTGELFF.

The V gene is TRBV12-3 or TRBV12-4, the J gene TRBJ2-7; TRBD1 agrees at 8 bases. Trimming removed 4 bases from V and 0 bases from J; junction bases left unmatched: 8. The CDR3 extends over 16 amino acids. The CDR3 here is CASSSGTGIHSYEQYF. The CDR3 DNA is TGTGCCAGCAGTTCCGGGACAGGTATACACTCCTACGAGCAGTACTTC.

This clonotype was seen ten or more times. The chain links TRBV7-2 to TRBJ1-2; tentative D call: TRBD1 (6 bases). This CDR3 comprises 13 residues. CDR1 is SGHTA, CDR2 FQGNSA, per germline. The germline V and J ends were trimmed by 4 bases and 5 bases, with 11 bases remaining between them. The CDR3 loop is CASSSRTAYGYTF. In nucleotides, the CDR3 is TGTGCCAGCAGCTCCAGGACAGCTTATGGCTACACCTTC.

On this clonotype itself: A much larger clone lies a single base off, so this may be a read error. The gene calls are TRBV7-9 and TRBJ2-3; D uncertain. CDR3 length: 12 residues. The V and J ends lost 4 bases and 5 bases respectively, with 7 bases between them. Germline lookup yields CDR1 SEHNR and CDR2 FQNEAQ (reference sequence). CDR3 bases: TGTGCCAGCAGCTCCATTGGAGATACGCAGTATTTT. The encoded protein is CASSSIGDTQYF. The full variable domain, completed using reference TRBV7-9 and TRBJ2-3, is DTGVSQNPRHKITKRGQNVTFRCDPISEHNRLYWYRQTLGQGPEFLTYFQNEAQLEKSRLLSDRFSAERPKGSFSTLEIQRTEQGDSAMYLCASSSIGDTQYFGPGTRLTVL.

A remark on this clonotype: Given the absence of the conserved phenylalanine or tryptophan at the CDR3 end, a read error is likely. The CDR3 spells CASSSPGAGVFEQYL. CDR3 sequence (DNA): TGTGCCAGCAGTTCCCCAGGAGCGGGAGTTTTCGAGCAGTACCTC. The chain joins TRBV6-5 to TRBJ2-7; TRBD2 matches 8 bases. Germline trimming cut 4 bases from V and 6 bases from J; bases unmatched to any gene: 11. Germline CDR1 MNHEY, CDR2 SVGAGI. The CDR3 covers 15 residues.

A remark on this clonotype: This sequence may be a read error, since a much larger clone differs from it by one base. This chain uses TRBV20-1 with TRBJ2-1; 7 nucleotides align to TRBD1. Germline assignment: CDR1 DFQATT and CDR2 SNEGSKA (reference sequence). This CDR3 contains 16 residues. CDR3 in DNA: TGCAGTGCTAGAATAACAGGGGCAACTAACTACCATGAGCAGTTCTTC. It yields the protein CSARITGATNYHEQFF.

The CDR3, as DNA: TGCAGTGCTAGAGTAGCGCGGGGAGGGGAGCTGTTTTTT. Encoded protein: CSARVARGGELFF. The chain employs TRBV20-1 and TRBJ2-2; tentative D call: TRBD2 (6 bases). Trimming shortened V by 1 base and J by 8 bases, and 11 bases separated the two germline ends. CDR1 DFQATT and CDR2 SNEGSKA come from the germline V gene (reference sequence). The CDR3 covers 13 residues.

This clonotype showed up just a few times. The chain has TRBV20-1 and TRBJ2-4; D call uncertain. The CDR3 is 14 amino acids. V dropped 0 bases and J dropped 0 bases, with 6 bases sitting between them. Germline V CDR1 and CDR2: DFQATT, SNEGSKA (reference sequence). CDR3 nucleotide sequence: TGCAGTGCTAGAGACTCAGAAGCCAAAAACATTCAGTACTTC. Its translation: CSARDSEAKNIQYF.

The gene calls are TRBV5-1 and TRBJ2-2, with TRBD1 as a possible D gene (6 bases). Germline values: CDR1 SGHRS, CDR2 YFSETQ. The CDR3 contains 16 residues. Trimming took off 2 bases at V and 6 bases at J, with 17 bases between the two ends. Here the CDR3 DNA reads TGCGCCAGCAGCTTCACAGGGACCCATGGGTCCGGGGAGCTGTTTTTT. Translated: CASSFTGTHGSGELFF.

At least ten counts were recorded for this clonotype. V gene TRBV30 combines with J gene TRBJ1-1, with D unclear. The CDR3 runs 15 residues. Trimming took off 0 bases at V and 1 base at J, with 12 bases between the two ends. The germline CDR1 and CDR2 sequences are GTSNPN and SVGIG (reference sequence). CDR3 DNA: TGTGCCTGGAGTGTACGCGGCGGGCGGAACACTGAAGCTTTCTTT. Its translation: CAWSVRGGRNTEAFF.

This clonotype has a count of ten or more. One end of the junction varies from germline; a read error may be responsible. J is TRBJ2-1 and V is TRBV2; D could derive from TRBD1 or TRBD2 (5 bases each). This CDR3 comprises 12 residues. CDR1 and CDR2 (germline): SNHLY, FYNNEI. In DNA form, the CDR3 reads TGTGCCCGCAGGGAGCTTTATAATGAGCAGTTCTTC. Amino acids: CARRELYNEQFF.

This clonotype was counted many times. This chain joins TRBV28 and TRBJ2-5; D may be TRBD1 (5 bases). In germline, CDR1 is MDHEN, CDR2 SYDVKM. The V gene lost 5 bases and the J gene lost 5 bases, with 12 bases spanning the gap. The CDR3 contains 13 residues. The CDR3 bases are TGTGCCAGCAGTCCAGGGCGAAGGGAGACCCAGTACTTC. Residues: CASSPGRRETQYF. The complete variable domain, with remaining parts taken from reference TRBV28 and TRBJ2-5, reads DVKVTQSSRYLVKRTGEKVFLECVQDMDHENMFWYRQDPGLGLRLIYFSYDVKMKEKGDIPEGYSVSREKKERFSLILESASTNQTSMYLCASSPGRRETQYFGPGTRLLVL.

V usage is TRBV19 and J usage is TRBJ2-3; TRBD2 agrees at 13 bases. Germline V gene data show CDR1 as LNHDA and CDR2 as SQIVND (reference sequence). The CDR3 sequence is 18 residues long. Trimming cost V 6 bases and J 1 base; bases outside gene matches: 10. The CDR3 nucleotides are TGTGCCAGTAGCACGGGACTAGCGGGGCGACGGGGCACAGATACGCAGTATTTT. Protein: CASSTGLAGRRGTDTQYF.

The chain joins TRBV2 to TRBJ2-2; TRBD1 might be the D (6 bases). CDR1 and CDR2 (germline): SNHLY, FYNNEI. Trimming took off 6 bases at V and 4 bases at J, with 9 bases between the two ends. The CDR3 totals 13 residues. The CDR3 loop is CASREDSTGELFF. CDR3 coding DNA: TGTGCCAGCAGAGAGGACAGCACCGGGGAGCTGTTTTTT.

This clonotype has a handful of counts. The rearrangement joins TRBV24-1 to TRBJ1-3, with no clear D. Trimming took 4 bases from V and 4 from J, leaving 1 base between them. This CDR3 has 11 residues. Looked up from germline, CDR1 is KGHDR and CDR2 is SFDVKD. CDR3 loop: CATSDGNTIYF. As DNA, the CDR3 is TGTGCCACCAGTGACGGAAACACCATATATTTT.

This clonotype showed up just once. V usage is TRBV30 and J usage is TRBJ2-7, with TRBD1 matching over 9 bases. Germline values: CDR1 GTSNPN, CDR2 SVGIG (reference sequence). The CDR3 runs 13 residues. J gave up 3 bases and V 1 base, and 1 base lay outside the gene matches. The CDR3 spells CAWSEGQGYEQYF. The CDR3 nucleotides are TGTGCCTGGAGTGAGGGACAGGGCTACGAGCAGTACTTC.

This clonotype was seen a handful of times. V gene TRBV20-1 combines with J gene TRBJ2-3; 13 nucleotides line up with TRBD2. CDR1 and CDR2 (germline): DFQATT, SNEGSKA (reference sequence). CDR3 length: 14 residues. After removal of 4 bases from V and 5 bases from J, the junction contained 3 bases not matched to a gene. The CDR3 loop reads CSATRLAGGDTQYF. In DNA form, the CDR3 reads TGCAGTGCTACACGACTAGCGGGAGGAGATACGCAGTATTTT.

This clonotype was observed at least ten times. The chain joins TRBV2 to TRBJ2-3; D is possibly TRBD2 (5 bases). Per germline, CDR1 SNHLY and CDR2 FYNNEI. Trimming pared 7 bases from V and 0 bases from J, leaving 11 bases between. The CDR3 sequence is 14 residues long. In DNA, the CDR3 is TGTGCCAGCAAGGAGGAACATAGCACAGATACGCAGTATTTT. Translated: CASKEEHSTDTQYF.

This clonotype was recorded at least ten times. V is TRBV18 and J is TRBJ1-6; maybe TRBD1 (6 bases). The germline V and J ends were trimmed by 6 bases and 10 bases, with 16 bases remaining between them. The CDR3 extends over 14 amino acids. Germline CDR1 reads KGHSH; CDR2 reads LQKENI. Here the CDR3 DNA reads TGTGCCAGCTCCCCGGAGGGACAAGGCTCACCCCTCCACTTT. It codes for CASSPEGQGSPLHF. Full variable domain (rest looked up from reference TRBV18 and TRBJ1-6): NAGVMQNPRHLVRRRGQEARLRCSPMKGHSHVYWYRQLPEEGLKFMVYLQKENIIDESGMPKERFSAEFPKEGPSILRIQQVVRGDSAAYFCASSPEGQGSPLHFGNGTRLTVT.

The CDR3 region has the DNA TGTGCCAGCAGTAGGTATAGCGGGAGGGCCCCCTACAATGAGCAGTTCTTC. Translated: CASSRYSGRAPYNEQFF. The V and J genes are TRBV11-3 and TRBJ2-1; 11 bases fit TRBD2. This CDR3 contains 17 residues. Germline V CDR1 and CDR2: SGHNT, YENEEA. The junction had 9 bases not matched to a gene; V was cut back by 6 bases and J by 2 bases. Based on the CDR3 plus reference TRBV11-3 and TRBJ2-1, the full variable domain is EAGVVQSPRYKIIEKKQPVAFWCNPISGHNTLYWYLQNLGQGPELLIRYENEEAVDDSQLPKDRFSAERLKGVDSTLKIQPAELGDSAVYLCASSRYSGRAPYNEQFFGPGTRLTVL.

The chain has TRBV6-1 and TRBJ1-5; maybe TRBD1 (5 bases). The CDR3 covers 12 residues. The V gene's germline CDR1 is MNHNS and CDR2 SASEGT. The V end was cut by 5 bases, the J end by 8 bases, with 10 bases between. This CDR3 reads CASSSGDEPQHF. The CDR3 nucleotides are TGTGCCAGCAGTTCGGGGGACGAGCCCCAGCATTTT.